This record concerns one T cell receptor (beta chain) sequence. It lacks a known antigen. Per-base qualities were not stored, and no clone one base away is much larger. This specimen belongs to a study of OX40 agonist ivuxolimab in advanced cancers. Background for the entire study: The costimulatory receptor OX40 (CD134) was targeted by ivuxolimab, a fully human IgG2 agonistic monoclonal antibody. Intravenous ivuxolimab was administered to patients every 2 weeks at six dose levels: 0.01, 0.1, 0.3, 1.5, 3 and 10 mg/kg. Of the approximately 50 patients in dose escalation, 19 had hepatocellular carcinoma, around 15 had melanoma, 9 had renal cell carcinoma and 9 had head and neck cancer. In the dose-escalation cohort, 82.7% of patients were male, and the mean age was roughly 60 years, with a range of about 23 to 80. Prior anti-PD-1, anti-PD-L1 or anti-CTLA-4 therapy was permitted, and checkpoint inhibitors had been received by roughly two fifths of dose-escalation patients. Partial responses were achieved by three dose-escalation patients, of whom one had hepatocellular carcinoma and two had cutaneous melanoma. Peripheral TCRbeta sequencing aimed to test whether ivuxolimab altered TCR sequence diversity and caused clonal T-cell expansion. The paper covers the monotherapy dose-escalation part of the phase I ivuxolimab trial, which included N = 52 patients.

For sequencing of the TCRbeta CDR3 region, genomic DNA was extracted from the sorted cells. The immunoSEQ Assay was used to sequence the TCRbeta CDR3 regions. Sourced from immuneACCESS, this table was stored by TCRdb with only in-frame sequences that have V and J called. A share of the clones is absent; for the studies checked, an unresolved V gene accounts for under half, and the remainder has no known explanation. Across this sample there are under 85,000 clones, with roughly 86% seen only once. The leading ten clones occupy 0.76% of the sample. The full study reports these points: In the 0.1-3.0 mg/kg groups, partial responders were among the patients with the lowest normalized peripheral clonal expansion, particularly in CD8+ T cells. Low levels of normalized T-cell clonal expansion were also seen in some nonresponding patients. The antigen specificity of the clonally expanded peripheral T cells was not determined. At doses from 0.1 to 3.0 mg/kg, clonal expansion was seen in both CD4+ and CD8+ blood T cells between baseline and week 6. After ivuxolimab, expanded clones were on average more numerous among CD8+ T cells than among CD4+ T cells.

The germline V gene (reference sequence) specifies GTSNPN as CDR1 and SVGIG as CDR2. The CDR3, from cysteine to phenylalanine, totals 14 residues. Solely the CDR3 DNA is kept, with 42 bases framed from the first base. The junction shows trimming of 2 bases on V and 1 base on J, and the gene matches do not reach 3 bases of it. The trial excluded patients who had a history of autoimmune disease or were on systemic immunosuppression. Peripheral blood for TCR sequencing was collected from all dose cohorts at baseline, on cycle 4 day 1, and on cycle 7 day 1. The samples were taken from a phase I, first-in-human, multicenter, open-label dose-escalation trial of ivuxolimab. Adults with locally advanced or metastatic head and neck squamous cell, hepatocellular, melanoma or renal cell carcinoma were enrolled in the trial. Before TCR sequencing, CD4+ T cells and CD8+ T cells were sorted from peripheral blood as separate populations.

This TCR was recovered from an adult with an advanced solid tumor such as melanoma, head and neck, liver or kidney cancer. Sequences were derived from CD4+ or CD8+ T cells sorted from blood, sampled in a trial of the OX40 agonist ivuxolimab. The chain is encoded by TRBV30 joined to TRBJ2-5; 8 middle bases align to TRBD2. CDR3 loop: CAWSPGLAQETQYF. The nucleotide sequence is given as TGTGCCTGGAGTCCCGGACTAGCCCAAGAGACCCAGTACTTC.